This passage covers 29 T cell receptor beta chains from one sample sequenced in a study of shared T cell receptors in the human thymus. The table came from immunoSEQ multiplex PCR; TCRdb's copy has only in-frame clones and leaves some out. Of hundreds of thousands of clones listed, approximately 87% are singletons. These data were also reused for a study on human thymus T cells.

Sample: thymocytes. Receptor source: a boy under three years old with a congenital heart defect.

The chain couples TRBV5-1 to TRBJ1-1; 12 bases agree with TRBD1. CDR3 size: 15 residues. V gave up 0 bases and J gave up 6 bases; unmatched junction bases: 3. CDR1 and CDR2 (germline): SGHRS, YFSETQ. CDR3 sequence (DNA): TGCGCCAGCAGCTTGGTGGGACAGGGGGCACCTGAAGCTTTCTTT. This sequence encodes CASSLVGQGAPEAFF. The full variable domain, rest sourced from reference TRBV5-1 and TRBJ1-1, is KAGVTQTPRYLIKTRGQQVTLSCSPISGHRSVSWYQQTPGQGLQFLFEYFSETQRNKGNFPGRFSGRQFSNSRSEMNVSTLELGDSALYLCASSLVGQGAPEAFFGQGTRLTVV.

This clone is a singleton in its sample. CDR3 loop: CASTAGDSYEQYF. DNA of the CDR3: TGTGCCAGCACCGCGGGGGACTCCTACGAGCAGTACTTC. The chain has TRBV28 and TRBJ2-7, with 7 bases aligning to TRBD2. Trimming at V came to 7 bases and at J to 0 bases, leaving 3 bases not matched to a gene. The CDR3 is made up of 13 amino acids. Germline V gene lookup returns CDR1 MDHEN and CDR2 SYDVKM.

This clone was seen a few times. V usage is TRBV4-3 and J usage is TRBJ2-7; 9 bases agree with TRBD2. The germline gives CDR1 LGHNA, CDR2 YSLEER. Trimming took 4 bases from V and 0 from J; bases not matched to a gene: 16. This CDR3 region has 19 residues. The CDR3 sequence: CASSLLALGSGSPSYEQYF. The CDR3 DNA reads as TGCGCCAGCAGCCTTCTAGCCTTGGGTAGCGGGAGTCCCTCCTACGAGCAGTACTTC.

The gene calls are TRBV4-2 and TRBJ1-2; TRBD1 might be the D (6 bases). Germline CDR1 LGHNA, CDR2 YNFKEQ. V was pared by 4 bases and J by 6 bases, with 9 bases between. The CDR3 has 12 residues. DNA for the CDR3: TGTGCCAGCAGCCTAGGGGGGGATGGCTACACCTTC. Translating it yields CASSLGGDGYTF.

V is TRBV6-4 and J is TRBJ1-1; D is undetermined. Germline V CDR1 and CDR2: MRHNA, SNTAGT. Trimming took 3 bases from V and 1 from J, leaving 12 bases between them. The CDR3 loop spans 15 amino acids. The CDR3 coding sequence is TGTGCCAGCAGTGAAGAGGCAGTCTCGAACACTGAAGCTTTCTTT. It specifies CASSEEAVSNTEAFF.

The CDR3 loop is CASSLPQAGSKDTQYF. DNA of the CDR3: TGTGCCAGCAGTTTACCTCAGGCGGGAAGTAAAGATACGCAGTATTTT. This sequence joins TRBV27 and TRBJ2-3; possibly TRBD2 for D (6 bases). With 2 bases removed from V and 5 bases from J, the gap between germline ends came to 17 bases. The CDR3 spans 16 residues. CDR1 is MNHEY and CDR2 is SMNVEV in the germline V gene (reference sequence).

The chain employs TRBV13 and TRBJ2-5; D is ambiguous. The length of the CDR3 is 14 residues. Germline V lookup: CDR1 PRHDT, CDR2 FYEKMQ (reference sequence). V was clipped by 0 bases and J by 2 bases, with 7 bases between them. CDR3 in DNA: TGTGCCAGCAGCTTAGGCCCCGGTCAAGAGACCCAGTACTTC. Its translation: CASSLGPGQETQYF.

This chain connects TRBV7-6 to TRBJ2-3, with a tentative D call TRBD1 (5 bases). Deletions cut 1 base from V and 2 bases from J, with 10 bases between. Germline V gene sequence: CDR1 SGHVS, CDR2 FNYEAQ. This CDR3 has 15 amino acids. Written as DNA, the CDR3 is TGTGCCAGCAGCTTAGGCAGACAGCCCACAGATACGCAGTATTTT. It specifies CASSLGRQPTDTQYF.

This chain links TRBV4-3 with TRBJ2-2, with TRBD2 identical over 13 bases. The CDR3 covers 16 residues. V lost 6 bases, J lost 6 bases, and 7 bases stayed unmatched. CDR1 LGHNA and CDR2 YSLEER come from the germline V gene. CDR3 in amino acids: CASRLAGGSPPGELFF. CDR3 sequence (DNA): TGCGCCAGCAGACTAGCGGGAGGGTCCCCACCCGGGGAGCTGTTTTTT.

This chain links TRBV19 with TRBJ2-7; 10 nucleotides match TRBD1. CDR1 is LNHDA, CDR2 SQIVND, per germline (reference sequence). This CDR3 is built from 13 residues. After removal of 9 bases from V and 5 bases from J, the junction contained 7 bases not matched to a gene. For the CDR3, the DNA is TGTGCCAGCCGGAGACAGGGGGCCGACGAGCAGTACTTC. It is translated as CASRRQGADEQYF.

This sequence joins TRBV18 and TRBJ2-1, with 7 positions matching TRBD2. CDR3 length: 18 residues. V shed 1 base and J 2 bases; nucleotides not matched to a gene: 11. In germline, CDR1 is KGHSH, CDR2 LQKENI. DNA of the CDR3: TGTGCCAGCTCACCACGAAGTCGTCTAGCGGAGCCCTACAATGAGCAGTTCTTC. As protein: CASSPRSRLAEPYNEQFF.

V and J are TRBV7-6 and TRBJ1-1; D not certain. The germline gives CDR1 SGHVS, CDR2 FNYEAQ. This CDR3 is 13 amino acids long. V lost 1 base and J 4 bases, leaving 7 bases between the germline ends. The CDR3, as DNA: TGTGCCAGCAGCTTAGGAGGGATCACTGAAGCTTTCTTT. This encodes CASSLGGITEAFF.

This chain joins TRBV27 and TRBJ2-3, with 7 bases aligning to TRBD2. The J segment lost 1 base and the V segment lost 0 bases, leaving 4 bases of the junction unmatched. The germline gives CDR1 MNHEY, CDR2 SMNVEV (reference sequence). The CDR3 consists of 16 residues. The CDR3 DNA reads TGTGCCAGCAGTTTATCTTGCGGGAGTTGCACAGATACGCAGTATTTT. Amino acids: CASSLSCGSCTDTQYF.

This sequence joins TRBV7-9 and TRBJ2-7; the match to TRBD2 covers 8 bases. The germline gives CDR1 SEHNR, CDR2 FQNEAQ (reference sequence). This CDR3 comprises 15 residues. Germline trimming cut 4 bases from V and 6 bases from J; bases unmatched to any gene: 11. CDR3 bases: TGTGCCAGCAGCTCCGGGGGGGGTCGACAGGCCGAGCAGTACTTC. Protein: CASSSGGGRQAEQYF.

The rearrangement uses TRBV27 and TRBJ2-5; D is unresolved. This CDR3 region has 17 residues. The germline V gene encodes CDR1 MNHEY and CDR2 SMNVEV (reference sequence). Trimming stripped 2 bases from V and 5 bases from J, with 21 bases between. For the CDR3, the DNA is TGTGCCAGCAGTTTAAAATTCTCTCCGCAGGATCGGGAGACCCAGTACTTC. As protein: CASSLKFSPQDRETQYF.

The J gene is TRBJ2-7, the V gene TRBV28; a weak D match, TRBD1 (6 bases). The germline V gene has CDR1 MDHEN and CDR2 SYDVKM. The CDR3 covers 16 residues. Trimming shortened V by 3 bases and J by 2 bases, and 17 bases separated the two germline ends. The CDR3 coding sequence is TGTGCCAGCAGTTTCCATCGGGAAGGGGGTCCCTACGAGCAGTACTTC. Translated: CASSFHREGGPYEQYF.

This clone appeared a single time. V and J are TRBV5-4 and TRBJ2-3, with D unresolved. The germline V and J ends were trimmed by 1 base and 6 bases, with 12 bases remaining between them. CDR3 size: 14 residues. Germline V gives CDR1 SGHNT, CDR2 YYREEE (reference sequence). CDR3 region: CASSLTGERDTQYF. The CDR3 nucleotides are TGTGCCAGCAGCTTGACTGGAGAAAGGGATACGCAGTATTTT. Together with reference TRBV5-4 and TRBJ2-3, the CDR3 gives the full variable domain: ETGVTQSPTHLIKTRGQQVTLRCSSQSGHNTVSWYQQALGQGPQFIFQYYREEENGRGNFPPRFSGLQFPNYSSELNVNALELDDSALYLCASSLTGERDTQYFGPGTRLTVL.

CDR3 residues: CASSLEDGEAITPQETQYF. The CDR3 DNA is TGTGCCAGCAGCTTAGAGGATGGGGAGGCGATAACTCCTCAAGAGACCCAGTACTTC. The rearrangement uses TRBV7-2 and TRBJ2-5; D perhaps matches TRBD2 (6 bases). This CDR3 is 19 amino acids long. Germline V gene data show CDR1 as SGHTA and CDR2 as FQGNSA. The V end lost 1 base, the J end lost 2 bases, and 23 bases lay between the germline ends.

V gene TRBV4-1 combines with J gene TRBJ1-5; D is undetermined. The CDR3 runs to 18 residues. The V gene lost 4 bases and the J gene lost 4 bases, with 23 bases spanning the gap. CDR1 MGHRA and CDR2 YSYEKL come from the germline V gene. The CDR3 nucleotides read TGCGCCAGCAGCCTCGAAATCCCGGTGACACCTACTAATCAGCCCCAGCATTTT. It yields the protein CASSLEIPVTPTNQPQHF.

The chain is built from TRBV5-4 and TRBJ2-3; TRBD2 matches 7 bases. Germline V gene data show CDR1 as SGHNT and CDR2 as YYREEE (reference sequence). The length of the CDR3 is 18 residues. V shed 4 bases and J 3 bases; nucleotides not matched to a gene: 17. Here the CDR3 DNA reads TGTGCCAGCAGCCCACACTGGTTCTGGGGGGGACCTACAGATACGCAGTATTTT. Its protein product is CASSPHWFWGGPTDTQYF. The whole variable domain, filled in from reference TRBV5-4 and TRBJ2-3, reads ETGVTQSPTHLIKTRGQQVTLRCSSQSGHNTVSWYQQALGQGPQFIFQYYREEENGRGNFPPRFSGLQFPNYSSELNVNALELDDSALYLCASSPHWFWGGPTDTQYFGPGTRLTVL.

The rearrangement uses TRBV27 and TRBJ2-7, with D possibly TRBD1 on 5 matching bases. Germline V lookup: CDR1 MNHEY, CDR2 SMNVEV (reference sequence). This CDR3 comprises 13 residues. The V end lost 3 bases, the J end lost 7 bases, and 13 bases lay between the germline ends. The CDR3, as DNA: TGTGCCAGCAGTTTCCTTACAGGATCAGAGCAGTACTTC. It yields the protein CASSFLTGSEQYF.

The chain has TRBV9 and TRBJ2-7, with D perhaps TRBD2 (6 bases). CDR1 and CDR2 (germline): SGDLS, YYNGEE. V was clipped by 4 bases and J by 2 bases, with 28 bases between them. The CDR3 sequence is 19 residues long. The CDR3 protein is CASSPPHSVGRDPTYEQYF. CDR3 bases: TGTGCCAGCAGCCCGCCACATTCCGTCGGGCGGGACCCCACCTACGAGCAGTACTTC.

V is TRBV12-2 and J is TRBJ2-1; the table's TRBD2 call for D was not verified on the DNA. TRBV12-2 is described as a pseudogene. The CDR3 sequence is 18 residues long. CDR3 in amino acids: CASRWLRKRGLSYNEQFF. The CDR3 coding sequence is TGTGCAAGTCGCTGGTTGCGTAAGCGGGGGCTCTCCTACAATGAGCAGTTCTTC.

This chain joins TRBV7-2 and TRBJ2-5, with 7 bases aligning to TRBD2. J gave up 5 bases and V 5 bases, and 11 bases lay outside the gene matches. The CDR3 is 15 residues long. Germline V gene sequence: CDR1 SGHTA, CDR2 FQGNSA. CDR3 protein: CASSLDHGRGETQYF. The CDR3 nucleotides are TGTGCCAGCAGCCTAGATCATGGGCGGGGGGAGACCCAGTACTTC.

V and J are TRBV27 and TRBJ2-2; 7 nucleotides line up with TRBD2. This CDR3 has 17 amino acids. Germline CDR1 and CDR2: MNHEY and SMNVEV (reference sequence). Trimming at V came to 5 bases and at J to 3 bases, leaving 12 bases not matched to a gene. CDR3: CASSPPPAGVYTGELFF. In DNA, the CDR3 is TGTGCCAGCAGTCCTCCCCCGGCGGGAGTGTACACCGGGGAGCTGTTTTTT.

The V call is TRBV7-9, the J call TRBJ2-7, with D possibly TRBD2 on 5 matching bases. CDR1 and CDR2 from the germline V gene are SEHNR and FQNEAQ (reference sequence). The germline V and J ends were trimmed by 0 bases and 5 bases, with 11 bases remaining between them. The CDR3 extends over 14 amino acids. In DNA, the CDR3 is TGTGCCAGCAGCTTAGCGAGGGTTGAAAACGAGCAGTACTTC. Protein: CASSLARVENEQYF. The complete variable domain, with remaining parts taken from reference TRBV7-9 and TRBJ2-7, reads DTGVSQNPRHKITKRGQNVTFRCDPISEHNRLYWYRQTLGQGPEFLTYFQNEAQLEKSRLLSDRFSAERPKGSFSTLEIQRTEQGDSAMYLCASSLARVENEQYFGPGTRLTVT.

The V gene is TRBV28, the J gene TRBJ2-7; no clear D gene. Germline V lookup: CDR1 MDHEN, CDR2 SYDVKM. This CDR3 has 15 residues. V was pared by 7 bases and J by 4 bases, with 20 bases between. The CDR3: CASIPRPQIRYEQYF. In nucleotides, the CDR3 is TGTGCCAGCATCCCGCGTCCACAGATTCGATACGAGCAGTACTTC.

The gene calls are TRBV4-2 and TRBJ2-3; TRBD2 matches 7 bases. V was pared by 1 base and J by 4 bases, with 11 bases of the junction left unmatched. Germline CDR1 and CDR2: LGHNA and YNFKEQ. The length of the CDR3 is 17 residues. In DNA, the CDR3 is TGTGCCAGCAGCCAAGTCCCAGGGCCCGGGAGGTCAGATACGCAGTATTTT. This translates into CASSQVPGPGRSDTQYF.

This clone appeared a few times. The chain is built from TRBV7-2 and TRBJ2-7, with D tentatively TRBD2 (6 bases). The V end was cut by 1 base, the J end by 6 bases, with 19 bases between. The CDR3 has 16 residues. Germline V lookup: CDR1 SGHTA, CDR2 FQGNSA. CDR3 in DNA: TGTGCCAGCAGCTTAGGGTCATGGCGGAGGGTAGGCGAGCAGTACTTC. This sequence encodes CASSLGSWRRVGEQYF.